This T cell receptor (beta chain) is drawn from a study of blood T cell repertoires in COVID-19. At the level of the study: Material from acute and convalescent COVID-19 was sourced from the United States, Italy and Spain. T cells, B-cell-depleted T cells, or PBMCs supplied cDNA or gDNA.

The table came from immunoSEQ multiplex PCR; TCRdb's copy has only in-frame clones and leaves some out. The sample lists more than 200,000 clones; approximately 81% were seen once. Trimming cost V 4 bases and J 4 bases; bases outside gene matches: 7. Germline V CDR1 and CDR2: SGHDT, YYEEEE. This CDR3 is built from 15 residues. The TCR sequence derives from an elderly woman with acute or convalescent COVID-19. Sequencing was done on a sample of peripheral blood. The V call is TRBV5-6, the J call TRBJ1-5, with 8 bases identical to TRBD1. CDR3 coding DNA: TGTGCCAGCAGCACCGGACAGGGCCGGAATCAGCCCCAGCATTTT. It encodes CASSTGQGRNQPQHF.